A single count supports the clone carrying this T cell receptor (beta chain). Generated by immunoSEQ multiplex PCR, the TCRdb table keeps only in-frame clones and is missing some. This table holds 95,000 to 150,000 clones, 80% to 95% found once. The data were taken from a study of control samples from healthy donors and cancer patients. Source material: PBMCs. The clonotype comes from a man at least 80 years old with head and neck cancer.

The CDR3: CASSLGGRGNTIYF. CDR3 nucleotides: TGCGCCAGCAGCTTGGGAGGGCGCGGAAACACCATATATTTT. The rearrangement links TRBV5-1 to TRBJ1-3; D not certain. This CDR3 is built from 14 residues. The V end was cut by 0 bases, the J end by 4 bases, with 8 bases between. Per the germline V gene, CDR1 is SGHRS and CDR2 is YFSETQ.